This passage covers 14 T cell receptor beta chains from one sample sequenced in a study of T cell changes during pregnancy in multiple sclerosis. Clones were read by immunoSEQ multiplex PCR, and TCRdb kept only the in-frame ones, dropping some. The table includes roughly 70,000 clones, 85% to 95% detected once. Here the sequenced sample was peripheral blood, taken in the third trimester of pregnancy. The receptors come from a female donor in good health, enrolled as a control in a pregnancy study.

The chain employs TRBV5-6 and TRBJ1-3; 10 bases match TRBD1. The V gene's germline CDR1 is SGHDT and CDR2 YYEEEE. Trimming removed 7 bases from V and 5 bases from J; junction bases left unmatched: 6. The CDR3 is made up of 14 amino acids. The chain's CDR3 is CASYGQGDRNTIYF. For the CDR3, the DNA is TGTGCCAGCTACGGACAGGGGGATCGAAACACCATATATTTT.

The rearrangement joins TRBV25-1 to TRBJ1-1, with TRBD1 matching over 9 bases. CDR3 length: 15 residues. Per the germline V gene, CDR1 is MGHDK and CDR2 is SYGVNS. The junction had 5 bases not matched to a gene; V was cut back by 3 bases and J by 3 bases. The CDR3: CASSDPRQGDTEAFF. CDR3 sequence (DNA): TGTGCCAGCAGTGACCCCCGACAGGGGGACACTGAAGCTTTCTTT. The full variable domain, rest sourced from reference TRBV25-1 and TRBJ1-1, is EADIYQTPRYLVIGTGKKITLECSQTMGHDKMYWYQQDPGMELHLIHYSYGVNSTEKGDLSSESTVSRIRTEHFPLTLESARPSHTSQYLCASSDPRQGDTEAFFGQGTRLTVV.

In DNA, the CDR3 is TGTGCCAGCACCGGACTTCGGGATGAGCAGTTCTTC. Protein: CASTGLRDEQFF. The chain carries TRBV7-9 and TRBJ2-1, with D perhaps matching TRBD2 (5 bases). Germline V CDR1 and CDR2: SEHNR, FQNEAQ (reference sequence). The CDR3 has 12 amino acids. Trimming removed 7 bases at V and 8 bases at J, with 12 bases between. Variable domain in full (rest from reference TRBV7-9 and TRBJ2-1): DTGVSQNPRHKITKRGQNVTFRCDPISEHNRLYWYRQTLGQGPEFLTYFQNEAQLEKSRLLSDRFSAERPKGSFSTLEIQRTEQGDSAMYLCASTGLRDEQFFGPGTRLTVL.

The chain has TRBV5-5 and TRBJ2-2; 8 bases match TRBD1. This CDR3 has 14 amino acids. Germline V gene data show CDR1 as SGHKS and CDR2 as YYEKEE (reference sequence). The V gene end was trimmed by 3 bases and the J gene end by 6 bases; junction bases not matched to a gene: 4. The CDR3 spells CASSWTGWSGELFF. CDR3 bases: TGTGCCAGCAGCTGGACAGGGTGGTCCGGGGAGCTGTTTTTT.

The CDR3 sequence is CAGSGGRGTDTQYF. The CDR3 nucleotides read TGCGCCGGGAGTGGGGGGAGAGGCACAGATACGCAGTATTTT. The chain carries TRBV4-1 and TRBJ2-3, with a possible D match to TRBD2 (6 bases). The CDR3 totals 14 residues. The germline V and J ends were trimmed by 11 bases and 1 base, with 16 bases remaining between them. Germline CDR1 MGHRA, CDR2 YSYEKL.

The CDR3 reads CASGALTSSGANVLTF. In DNA form, the CDR3 reads TGTGCCAGCGGGGCATTAACAAGCTCTGGGGCCAACGTCCTGACTTTC. The J gene is TRBJ2-6, the V gene TRBV28; a weak D match, TRBD1 (5 bases). The germline V gene has CDR1 MDHEN and CDR2 SYDVKM. Trimming removed 8 bases from V and 0 bases from J, with 14 bases in between. The CDR3 totals 16 residues.

V gene TRBV2 combines with J gene TRBJ1-6, with D uncertain. The germline V gene has CDR1 SNHLY and CDR2 FYNNEI. This CDR3 contains 12 residues. V shed 5 bases and J shed 7 bases, with 6 bases lying between them. The CDR3 is CASSFVNSPLHF. The CDR3 DNA reads TGTGCCAGCAGTTTTGTAAATTCACCCCTCCACTTT.

The chain recombines TRBV15 with TRBJ2-3, with D possibly matching TRBD2 (7 bases). Germline V gene data show CDR1 as LNHNV and CDR2 as YYDKDF (reference sequence). Trimming left V 0 bases short and J 3 bases short, with 13 bases between. The CDR3 contains 16 residues. Here the CDR3 DNA reads TGTGCCACCAGCAGAGACAGGGAGGGGGGAACAGATACGCAGTATTTT. As protein: CATSRDREGGTDTQYF. Filled out from reference TRBV15 and TRBJ2-3, the complete variable domain reads DAMVIQNPRYQVTQFGKPVTLSCSQTLNHNVMYWYQQKSSQAPKLLFHYYDKDFNNEADTPDNFQSRRPNTSFCFLDIRSPGLGDTAMYLCATSRDREGGTDTQYFGPGTRLTVL.

The chain has TRBV5-1 and TRBJ2-7; TRBD2 aligns across 7 bases. Germline V gene sequence: CDR1 SGHRS, CDR2 YFSETQ. With 4 bases clipped from V and 3 bases from J, the junction kept 7 bases outside the gene matches. The CDR3 has 14 amino acids. This CDR3 reads CASSLIERGYEQYF. The CDR3 coding sequence is TGCGCCAGCAGCCTGATCGAGCGGGGCTACGAGCAGTACTTC.

CDR3 DNA sequence: TGTGCCAGCTCAGGAGGCGCAACTAATGAAAAACTGTTTTTT. It yields the protein CASSGGATNEKLFF. The V call is TRBV18, the J call TRBJ1-4; D ambiguous. Germline values: CDR1 KGHSH, CDR2 LQKENI. Deletions cut 5 bases from V and 0 bases from J, with 7 bases between. The CDR3 totals 14 residues.

The chain combines TRBV5-5 with TRBJ1-6, with unresolved D. Between the trimmed V and J ends, which lost 1 base and 0 bases, there was a span of 8 bases. Germline V gene data show CDR1 as SGHKS and CDR2 as YYEKEE (reference sequence). This CDR3 spans 16 amino acids. For the CDR3, the DNA is TGTGCCAGCAGCTTGATAGTTAGCTCCTATAATTCACCCCTCCACTTT. This sequence encodes CASSLIVSSYNSPLHF.

The V gene is TRBV2, the J gene TRBJ2-7; 13 bases map to TRBD2. The germline gives CDR1 SNHLY, CDR2 FYNNEI. The CDR3 extends over 14 amino acids. With 4 bases clipped from V and 8 bases from J, the junction kept 5 bases outside the gene matches. The CDR3 coding sequence is TGTGCCAGCAGTGTCGAACTAGCGGGGGGGCAGCAGTACTTC. The encoded protein is CASSVELAGGQQYF. Variable domain in full (rest from reference TRBV2 and TRBJ2-7): EPEVTQTPSHQVTQMGQEVILRCVPISNHLYFYWYRQILGQKVEFLVSFYNNEISEKSEIFDDQFSVERPDGSNFTLKIRSTKLEDSAMYFCASSVELAGGQQYFGPGTRLTVT.

V usage is TRBV10-3 and J usage is TRBJ2-5; 11 bases line up with TRBD2. CDR1 and CDR2 from the germline V gene are ENHRY and SYGVKD. The CDR3 sequence is 17 residues long. The trim removed 0 bases at V and 3 bases at J, leaving 6 bases unmatched. The CDR3 coding sequence is TGTGCCATCAGTGAGTCCCGACTAGCGGGAACTAAAGAGACCCAGTACTTC. This sequence encodes CAISESRLAGTKETQYF.

This chain links TRBV5-1 with TRBJ2-5; a possible D gene is TRBD2 (5 bases). The J call may not be correct, given that the DNA end is closer to TRBJ2-7. CDR1 is SGHRS, CDR2 YFSETQ, per germline. This CDR3 region has 13 residues. This CDR3 is CASSRRTQDEQYF. For the CDR3, the DNA is TGCGCCAGCAGCCGGAGGACCCAAGACGAGCAGTACTTC.